These T cell receptor beta chains were read from a single sample in a study of cytomegalovirus exposure and HLA in healthy donors. Only in-frame clones appear in the TCRdb table, and some are missing; sequencing was by immunoSEQ multiplex PCR. Here the sample spans fewer than 110,000 clones, around three quarters being singletons. Sequences were obtained from PBMCs. Source of these receptors: a man aged 35 to 55 in good health and CMV-seronegative. The CDR3 runs from the conserved cysteine through the conserved F or W. A D gene is named only where the DNA matches it firmly. Some rows have no size entry. The others give once, few or many, or a class for an expanded clone.

V gene	D gene	clone size	J gene	CDR3 DNA	CDR3 protein
TRBV2	TRBD1	few	TRBJ1-1	TGTGCCAGCAGATTGCCTTTGGGACAGGGGGCTTTACAGAACACTGAAGCTTTCTTT	CASRLPLGQGALQNTEAFF
TRBV7-9	-	-	TRBJ2-2	TGTTCCAGCAGCTTACTTGCGTCGCTCGGGGAGCTGTTTTTT	CSSSLLASLGELFF
TRBV5-6	-	-	TRBJ1-3	TGTGCCAGCAGCTTGGCGTGGGCAGGGGGAAACACCATATATTTT	CASSLAWAGGNTIYF
TRBV25-1	TRBD1	-	TRBJ2-7	TGTGCCAGCAGCCGGAACGGGGACAGGGGGGTCGAGCAGTACTTC	CASSRNGDRGVEQYF
TRBV9	TRBD2	-	TRBJ2-3	TGTGCCAGCAGCGTGGGGGTCACGACTAGCGGGGGGGCTCTCCCCTCCACAGATACGCAGTATTTT	CASSVGVTTSGGALPSTDTQYF
TRBV27	-	-	TRBJ2-5	TGTGCCAGCAGTTTTCGGGGGAAAGAGACCCAGTACTTC	CASSFRGKETQYF
TRBV11-2	TRBD1	-	TRBJ1-1	TGTGCCAGCAGCCATCCCCGGGACAGGGGGCTGTGGTTTGGAGCTTTCTTT	CASSHPRDRGLWFGAFF
TRBV27	TRBD1	-	TRBJ1-2	TGTGCCAGCAGTCCCCTTGACAGGGCCTATGGCTACACCTTC	CASSPLDRAYGYTF
TRBV5-4	-	-	TRBJ1-4	TGTGCCAGCAGCCCAGGGCGTCTTAATGAAAAACTGTTTTTT	CASSPGRLNEKLFF
TRBV7-6	TRBD1	few	TRBJ2-1	TGTGCCAGCAGCCTGAGGGCGCGGGACAGGGGGCTGAATGAGCAGTTCTTC	CASSLRARDRGLNEQFF
TRBV5-8	-	few	TRBJ2-3	TGTGCCAGCAGCTTGACAGGGCCAGATACGCAGTATTTT	CASSLTGPDTQYF
TRBV6-4	TRBD1	-	TRBJ2-2	TGTGCCAGCAGTGACTCCCGGACAGGGGGTAACACCGGGGAGCTGTTTTTT	CASSDSRTGGNTGELFF
TRBV7-2	TRBD2	-	TRBJ2-5	TGTGCCAGCAGCTGGGCGGGGGGGTATTCCCAAGAGACCCAGTACTTC	CASSWAGGYSQETQYF
TRBV2	TRBD1	-	TRBJ2-5	TGTGCCAGCAGCGCGCATCTTCGGACAGGGTACGAGACCCAGTACTTC	CASSAHLRTGYETQYF
TRBV11-2	-	-	TRBJ2-7	TGTGCCAGCAGCGGGTTAGAGGTTCGCACCTACGAGCAGTACTTC	CASSGLEVRTYEQYF
TRBV5-1	TRBD1	once	TRBJ2-2	TGCGCCAGCAGCGGGGGACAGACGAACACCGGGGAGCTGTTTTTT	CASSGGQTNTGELFF
TRBV25-1	-	-	TRBJ2-3	TGTGCCAGCAGTGATCCGGGGGGCTCAGATACGCAGTATTTT	CASSDPGGSDTQYF
TRBV9	-	once	TRBJ2-1	TGTGCCAGCAGTGGGAACCCGGGACAATACAATGAGCAGTTCTTC	CASSGNPGQYNEQFF
TRBV10-1	-	-	TRBJ1-1	TGCGCCAGCAAGGGGACATCGAACACTGAAGCTTTCTTT	CASKGTSNTEAFF
TRBV6-1	-	-	TRBJ2-5	TGTGCCAGCAGTGAAGGGACTACCCGTCTTACCCAGTACTTC	CASSEGTTRLTQYF
TRBV7-9	TRBD2	-	TRBJ2-5	TGTGCCAGCAGCTTGGGGGTAGCGGGTGGACAAGAGACCCAGTACTTC	CASSLGVAGGQETQYF
TRBV7-8	-	-	TRBJ2-7	TGTGCCAGCAGACTATGGGGACACCAGTACGAGCAGTACTTC	CASRLWGHQYEQYF
TRBV5-1	-	few	TRBJ2-5	TGCGCCAGCAGGACGGACCGGAGGGCGGAAGAGACCCAGTACTTC	CASRTDRRAEETQYF
TRBV6-1	-	-	TRBJ2-2	TGTGCCAGCAGTGAAAGAGCTAGAGGCGGGGAGCTGTTTTTT	CASSERARGGELFF
TRBV19	-	-	TRBJ1-6	TGTGCCAGTAGTATTCGGGGGGCAACGGGGAATTCACCCCTCCACTTT	CASSIRGATGNSPLHF
TRBV7-2	TRBD2	few	TRBJ2-1	TGTGCCAGCAGTTCCTATAGCGGGGGGGCCTGGAATGAGCAGTTCTTC	CASSSYSGGAWNEQFF
TRBV19	TRBD2	few	TRBJ2-1	TGTGCCAGTAGCTCCCAACGCGGGGGTATTAGAAATGAGCAGTTCTTC	CASSSQRGGIRNEQFF
TRBV29-1	TRBD1	-	TRBJ1-1	TGCAGCGTTGCCGGGACAGTTGAAGCTTTCTTT	CSVAGTVEAFF
TRBV6-6	-	-	TRBJ1-5	TGTGCCAGCAGTTACTCGTGGGCAGGTGGCAATCAGCCCCAGCATTTT	CASSYSWAGGNQPQHF
TRBV15	TRBD1	-	TRBJ2-7	TGTGCCACCAGCAGAGAGACAGGGGTCTCCTACGAGCAGTACTTC	CATSRETGVSYEQYF
TRBV2	TRBD1	-	TRBJ2-2	TGTGCCAGCAGGGGGGACAGCAACACCGGGGAGCTGTTTTTT	CASRGDSNTGELFF
TRBV29-1	-	-	TRBJ2-5	TGCAGCGTTGAAGATCGGGTCCGGGAGACCCAGTACTTC	CSVEDRVRETQYF
TRBV7-2	TRBD1	-	TRBJ1-3	TGTGCCAGCAGAGGAGGGACAGGGGCAGGAAACACCATATATTTT	CASRGGTGAGNTIYF
TRBV9	TRBD1	-	TRBJ2-1	TGTGCCAGCAGCGAGGACAGGGGGGAATATGAGCAGTTCTTC	CASSEDRGEYEQFF
TRBV11-3	-	-	TRBJ2-2	TGTGCCAGCAGCTTAGAAACGAGGAACACCGGGGAGCTGTTTTTT	CASSLETRNTGELFF
TRBV19	-	-	TRBJ1-2	TGTGCCAGTAGCAGGGGTCAGGGAATAAACTATGGCTACACCTTC	CASSRGQGINYGYTF
TRBV6-5	TRBD1	-	TRBJ1-2	TGTGCCAGCAGTTACTCGACAGGGCCCTATGGCTACACCTTC	CASSYSTGPYGYTF
TRBV7-9	TRBD1	-	TRBJ1-3	TGTGCCAGCAGCTTTGACAGGGGGAACTCTGGAAACACCATATATTTT	CASSFDRGNSGNTIYF
TRBV7-9	TRBD1	-	TRBJ2-7	TGTTCCAGCAGCTTAACAGGGGCGCTTGACGAGCAGTACTTC	CSSSLTGALDEQYF
TRBV14	TRBD1	-	TRBJ1-4	TGTGCCAGCAGCCTAAAAGGACAGGGGGCTTATGAAAAACTGTTTTTT	CASSLKGQGAYEKLFF
TRBV5-1	TRBD1	-	TRBJ2-5	TGCGCCAGCAGCTTGGACAGGGGACAAGAGACCCAGTACTTC	CASSLDRGQETQYF
TRBV15	-	once	TRBJ2-3	TGTGCCACCAGCTTTGGTAGGGACTGGAGCACAGATACGCAGTATTTT	CATSFGRDWSTDTQYF
TRBV18	-	once	TRBJ2-7	TGTGCCAGCTCACCCCCAATAGGGGGCTCCTACGAGCAGTACTTC	CASSPPIGGSYEQYF
TRBV7-2	-	-	TRBJ1-3	TGTGCCAGCAGCTTAGCGCCGGGGGCTGGAAACACCATATATTTT	CASSLAPGAGNTIYF
TRBV7-9	TRBD1	once	TRBJ1-1	TGTTCCAGCAGCACTCACAGGGGGAACACTGAAGCTTTCTTT	CSSSTHRGNTEAFF